The present T cell receptor (beta chain) was sequenced within a study of blood T cell repertoires in COVID-19 (dated by TCRdb to about 2020). Background on the whole study: Samples covering the acute and convalescent phases of COVID-19 were provided by collaborators in the United States, Italy and Spain. The material from the prospective study consisted of cDNA or gDNA derived from T cells, B-cell-depleted T cells, or PBMCs. Deeply sampled blood TCRbeta repertoires from subjects exposed to, actively infected with, or recovered from COVID-19 were included in the dataset. A freely available public database, intended as a resource for researchers studying the immune response to SARS-CoV-2, is where the repertoires were released. The samples were drawn from two sources: the first 160 participants of the ongoing ImmuneRACE study, and 1,200 or so subjects contributed by 6 global collaborators. Nearly every sample came with metadata listing a de-identified subject ID, COVID-19 status, age in years and sex. Where available, HLA class I and class II types were taken from metadata supplied by the sample provider and were not determined by assay-based typing. Broader findings and caveats from the paper: How much clinical and demographic metadata was included differed by source and by participant, and the metadata was provided uncurated.

Each collaborating institution followed its own protocols to collect whole blood in K2EDTA tubes. For TCRbeta analysis, collaborators shipped samples as frozen whole blood, isolated PBMCs, or DNA extracted from either of those sample types. As for this clone: Its recognized antigen is unknown. Base qualities were left out, and no much larger clone turns up one base away.

The V and J ends are trimmed by 5 bases and 7 bases, leaving 9 bases between them. The germline V gene encodes CDR1 SEHNR and CDR2 FQNEAQ (reference sequence). The CDR3 starts with the cysteine, ends with the phenylalanine, and has 11 residues. The DNA shown is the 33-base CDR3, in frame from base 1. The immunoSEQ Assay, a bias-controlled multiplex PCR, was used to amplify TCRbeta CDR3 regions from genomic DNA. On the authors' methods: Within the assay, amplification of reference gene primers was used to estimate how many nucleated cells each sample contained. To quantify the absolute abundance of each unique TCRbeta CDR3 rearrangement, sequence reads were collapsed and filtered. For each sample, productive Simpson clonality was calculated as the square root of Simpson's diversity index across productive rearrangements. Entries here come from immuneACCESS through TCRdb and include only in-frame sequences with V and J called. Some clones fail to appear in such tables; in the studies checked, an unresolved V gene covers under half of the shortfall, and the cause of the remainder is unknown. D and trimming come from the DNA, and the V and J calls and clone size come from that table. This sample lists 160,000 or so clones; approximately 80% were detected once. The ten largest clonotypes hold around 9.9% of the sample.

The chain uses TRBV7-9 and TRBJ2-7, with the D gene not confidently named. The sequencing sample was made of peripheral blood. The clonotype was recovered from a human donor in a cohort sampled during active COVID-19. The DNA reads TGTGCCAGCAGCCCCGAACGGGAGCAGTACTTC. Its protein product is CASSPEREQYF.